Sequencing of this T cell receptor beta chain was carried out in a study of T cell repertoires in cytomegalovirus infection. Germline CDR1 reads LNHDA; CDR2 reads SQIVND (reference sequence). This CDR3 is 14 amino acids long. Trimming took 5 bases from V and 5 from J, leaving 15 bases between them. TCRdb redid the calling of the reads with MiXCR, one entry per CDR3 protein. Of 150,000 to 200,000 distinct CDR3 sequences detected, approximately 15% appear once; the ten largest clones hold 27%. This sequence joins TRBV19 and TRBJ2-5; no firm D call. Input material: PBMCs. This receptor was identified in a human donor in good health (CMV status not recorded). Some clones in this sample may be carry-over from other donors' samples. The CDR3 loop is CASSVTGEWETQYF. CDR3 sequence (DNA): TGTGCCAGTAGTGTGACTGGTGAATGGGAGACCCAGTACTTC.